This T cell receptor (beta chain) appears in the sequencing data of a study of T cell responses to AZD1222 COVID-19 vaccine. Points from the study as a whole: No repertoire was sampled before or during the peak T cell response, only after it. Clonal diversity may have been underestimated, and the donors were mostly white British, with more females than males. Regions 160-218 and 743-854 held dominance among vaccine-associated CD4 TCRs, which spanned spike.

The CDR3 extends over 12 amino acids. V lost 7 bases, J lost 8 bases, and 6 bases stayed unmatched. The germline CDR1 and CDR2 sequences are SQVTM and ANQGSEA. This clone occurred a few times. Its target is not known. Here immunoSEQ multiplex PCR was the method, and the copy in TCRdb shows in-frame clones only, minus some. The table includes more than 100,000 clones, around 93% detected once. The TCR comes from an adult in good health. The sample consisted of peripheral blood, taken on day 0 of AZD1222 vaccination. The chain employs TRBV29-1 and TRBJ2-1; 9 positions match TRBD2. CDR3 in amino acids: CSGAGGPHEQFF. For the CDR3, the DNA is TGCAGCGGCGCGGGGGGGCCTCATGAGCAGTTCTTC.